The following is a T cell receptor beta chain sequence with its context. Treatment indicated: randomized to nivolumab then ipilimumab (arm A) or the reverse (arm B). The source of the sample is a study of sequential checkpoint blockade in melanoma. Study background: After nivolumab or ipilimumab alone, about two dozen patients had week-13 rebiopsies.

The table came from immunoSEQ multiplex PCR; TCRdb's copy has only in-frame clones and leaves some out. The table has about 18,000 clones, 65% to 85% seen once. CDR3 length equals 13 residues. The germline V gene has CDR1 LNHDA and CDR2 SQIVND (reference sequence). With 9 bases removed from V and 0 bases from J, the gap between germline ends came to 10 bases. This clonotype was sampled from a human donor with melanoma. The V call is TRBV19, the J call TRBJ2-3, with TRBD1 as a possible D gene (5 bases). The sample was tumor tissue (inferred from file names), taken from a patient given nivolumab and ipilimumab in sequence. The CDR3 DNA follows: TGTGCCAGCACGGACACCAGCACAGATACGCAGTATTTT. Its translation is CASTDTSTDTQYF.